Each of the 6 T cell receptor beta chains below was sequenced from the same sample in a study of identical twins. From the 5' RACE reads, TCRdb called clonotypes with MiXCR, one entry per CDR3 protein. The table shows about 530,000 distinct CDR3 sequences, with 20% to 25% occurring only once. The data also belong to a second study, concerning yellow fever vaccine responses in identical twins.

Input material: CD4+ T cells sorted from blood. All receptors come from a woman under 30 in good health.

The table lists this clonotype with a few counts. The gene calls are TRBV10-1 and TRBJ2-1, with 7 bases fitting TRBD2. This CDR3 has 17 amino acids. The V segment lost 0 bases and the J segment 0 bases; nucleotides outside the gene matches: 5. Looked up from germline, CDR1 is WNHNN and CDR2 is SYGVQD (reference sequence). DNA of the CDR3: TGCGCCAGCAGTGAGTCGAAACGCGGGAGCTCCTACAATGAGCAGTTCTTC. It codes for CASSESKRGSSYNEQFF.

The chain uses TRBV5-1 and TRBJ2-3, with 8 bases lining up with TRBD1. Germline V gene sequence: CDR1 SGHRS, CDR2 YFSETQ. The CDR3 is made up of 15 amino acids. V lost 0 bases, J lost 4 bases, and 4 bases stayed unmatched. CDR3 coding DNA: TGCGCCAGCAGCTTGGAGGGACAGGCCGCAGATACGCAGTATTTT. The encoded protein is CASSLEGQAADTQYF.

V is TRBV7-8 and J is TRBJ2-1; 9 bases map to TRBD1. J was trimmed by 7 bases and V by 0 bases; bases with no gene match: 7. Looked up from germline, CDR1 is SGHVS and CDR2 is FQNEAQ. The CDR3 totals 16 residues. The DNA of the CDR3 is TGTGCCAGCAGCTTAGCGTTGGGGGACAGGGCTAATGAGCAGTTCTTC. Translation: CASSLALGDRANEQFF.

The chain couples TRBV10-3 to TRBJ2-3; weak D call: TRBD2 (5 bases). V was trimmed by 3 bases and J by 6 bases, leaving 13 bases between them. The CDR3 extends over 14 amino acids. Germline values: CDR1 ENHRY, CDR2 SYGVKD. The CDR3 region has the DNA TGTGCCATCAGTGACTACTCCCCGGGGGATACGCAGTATTTT. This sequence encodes CAISDYSPGDTQYF.

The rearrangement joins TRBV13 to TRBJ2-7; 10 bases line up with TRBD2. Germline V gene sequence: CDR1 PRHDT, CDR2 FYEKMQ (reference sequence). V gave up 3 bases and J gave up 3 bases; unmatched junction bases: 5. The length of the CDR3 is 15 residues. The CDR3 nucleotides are TGTGCCAGCAGCTTCAGGACTAGCGGAAACTACGAGCAGTACTTC. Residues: CASSFRTSGNYEQYF.

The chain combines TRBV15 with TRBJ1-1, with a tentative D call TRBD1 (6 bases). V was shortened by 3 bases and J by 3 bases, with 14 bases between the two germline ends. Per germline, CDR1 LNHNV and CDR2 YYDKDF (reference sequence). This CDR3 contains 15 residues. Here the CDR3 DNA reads TGTGCCACCAGCAGGGGCCAGGGGCTTGACACTGAAGCTTTCTTT. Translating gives CATSRGQGLDTEAFF.